A single TCR beta chain is shown here with its context. Its target is unknown. Each of the donors was a healthy bone marrow donor. Trimming removed 5 bases from V and 2 bases from J; junction bases left unmatched: 6. Germline V lookup: CDR1 SGHNT, CDR2 YYREEE (reference sequence). The CDR3 spans 15 residues. This entry belongs to a study of cytomegalovirus exposure and HLA in healthy donors. Study-wide results and caveats: Among CMV-associated TCR beta chains, most appeared HLA-restricted in a later analysis. Under in vitro conditions, a few CMV-associated chains were confirmed as specific for CMV antigens. Links to common viral pathogens appeared, in a later analysis, for several of the most significant clusters.

The primer mix had 60 Vbeta and 13 Jbeta primers. TCRdb's table, derived via immunoSEQ multiplex PCR, lists solely in-frame clones and lacks some. The sample carries roughly 99,000 clones, over 65% recorded once. The chain employs TRBV5-4 and TRBJ2-3; 9 bases are shared with TRBD2. Sequenced sample: PBMCs. This TCR derives from a man aged 60 to 69 in good health and CMV-seropositive. The CDR3 bases are TGTGCCAGCAGGGCGGGGGGGCCTAACACAGATACGCAGTATTTT. It is translated as CASRAGGPNTDTQYF. Complete variable domain (other parts from reference TRBV5-4 and TRBJ2-3): ETGVTQSPTHLIKTRGQQVTLRCSSQSGHNTVSWYQQALGQGPQFIFQYYREEENGRGNFPPRFSGLQFPNYSSELNVNALELDDSALYLCASRAGGPNTDTQYFGPGTRLTVL.